A single sample is the source of the 10 T cell receptor beta chains below, sequenced in a study of cytomegalovirus exposure and HLA in healthy donors. The study ran its PCR with 60 Vbeta and 13 Jbeta primers. Profiling relied on immunoSEQ multiplex PCR, and the TCRdb table lists in-frame clones only, not all of them. The sample holds 150,000 to 180,000 clones, 70% to 90% seen once. Sequencing was carried out using PBMCs. The receptors derive from a woman aged 40 to 55 in good health and CMV-seropositive.

This chain connects TRBV7-2 to TRBJ1-2; a possible D gene is TRBD1 (5 bases). Germline-derived CDR1 and CDR2 are SGHTA and FQGNSA. V shed 1 base and J shed 6 bases, with 18 bases lying between them. The CDR3 sequence is 16 residues long. The CDR3 bases are TGTGCCAGCAGCTTAGATTCAGGGAGGTTGGAAAATGGCTACACCTTC. This encodes CASSLDSGRLENGYTF.

In DNA form, the CDR3 reads TGTGCCATCAACCGCGGGACCGCGGGGGCCAACGTCCTGACTTTC. It codes for CAINRGTAGANVLTF. The rearrangement uses TRBV10-3 and TRBJ2-6, with D tentatively TRBD2 (6 bases). Germline-derived CDR1 and CDR2 are ENHRY and SYGVKD. The CDR3 has 15 amino acids. V was trimmed by 7 bases and J by 4 bases, leaving 14 bases between them.

The rearrangement links TRBV27 to TRBJ2-7; 13 nucleotides align to TRBD2. Germline V gene data show CDR1 as MNHEY and CDR2 as SMNVEV (reference sequence). The V and J ends lost 1 base and 1 base, in that order; junction bases with no gene match: 1. The CDR3 totals 16 residues. CDR3 protein: CASSLWGLAGSYEQYF. CDR3 nucleotide sequence: TGTGCCAGCAGTTTATGGGGACTAGCGGGGTCCTACGAGCAGTACTTC.

The chain carries TRBV5-1 and TRBJ1-5; 8 nucleotides line up with TRBD1. Germline CDR1 and CDR2: SGHRS and YFSETQ. This CDR3 region has 15 residues. V shed 4 bases, J shed 5 bases, and the junction held 8 bases outside the gene matches. The CDR3 here is CASSRTGNSDQPQHF. The DNA for the CDR3 is TGCGCCAGCAGCCGGACAGGGAACAGTGATCAGCCCCAGCATTTT.

This chain connects TRBV7-8 to TRBJ1-1; no definite D call. The germline V and J ends were trimmed by 1 base and 5 bases, with 11 bases remaining between them. The CDR3 is 14 amino acids. CDR1 is SGHVS and CDR2 is FQNEAQ in the germline V gene. CDR3 bases: TGTGCCAGCAGCTTAGGCTCCCGGAGTACTGAAGCTTTCTTT. Translated: CASSLGSRSTEAFF.

This clone occurred once. The genes are TRBV27 and TRBJ2-1; 10 nucleotides line up with TRBD1. The germline V gene has CDR1 MNHEY and CDR2 SMNVEV (reference sequence). V gave up 8 bases and J gave up 4 bases; unmatched junction bases: 8. This CDR3 contains 15 residues. CDR3 in amino acids: CASSLGGQGYNEQFF. CDR3 bases: TGTGCCAGCTCCCTGGGGGGACAGGGGTACAATGAGCAGTTCTTC.

The V call is TRBV5-1, the J call TRBJ2-1; 9 bases map to TRBD2. The CDR3 spans 17 residues. V trimming: 0 bases; J trimming: 4 bases; junction bases outside the gene matches: 8. Germline V gives CDR1 SGHRS, CDR2 YFSETQ. The CDR3 nucleotides are TGCGCCAGCAGCTTGGAAGGTCTAGCGGGGACATACAATGAGCAGTTCTTC. It encodes CASSLEGLAGTYNEQFF.

This chain links TRBV29-1 with TRBJ1-2, with TRBD1 identical over 8 bases. J gave up 8 bases and V 6 bases, and 11 bases lay outside the gene matches. Germline V gives CDR1 SQVTM, CDR2 ANQGSEA. The CDR3 length is 13 residues. The CDR3 protein is CSVAGGADAGYTF. The CDR3 DNA reads as TGCAGCGTGGCAGGGGGCGCAGATGCGGGCTACACCTTC.

As for this clone: An end of the junction does not agree with germline; a read error may underlie this. The chain is built from TRBV7-7 and TRBJ2-7; 7 nucleotides line up with TRBD1. The CDR3 contains 13 residues. CDR1 and CDR2 from the germline V gene are SSHAT and FNYEAQ (reference sequence). Written as DNA, the CDR3 is TGTGCTAGCAGCTCCCTACAGGGGAGCGAGCAGTACTTC. Translated: CASSSLQGSEQYF.

This clone was counted once. The J gene is TRBJ1-2, the V gene TRBV7-2; D call uncertain. Trimming took 3 bases from V and 2 from J, leaving 4 bases between them. This CDR3 comprises 12 residues. Germline loops: CDR1 SGHTA, CDR2 FQGNSA. The CDR3 region has the DNA TGTGCCAGCAGCTTGTTAAACTATGGCTACACCTTC. It yields the protein CASSLLNYGYTF.